This T cell receptor (beta chain) stems from a study of T-cell reconstitution after alpha-beta-depleted transplantation in children (dated by TCRdb to 2016 to 2018). At the level of the whole study: T-cell immune reconstitution after TCRalphabeta/CD19-depleted allogeneic hematopoietic cell transplantation in children was quantitatively tracked in the study by means of TCR repertoire profiling.

This clonotype has just a few counts. No antigen is known for it. Within one base of it there is no much larger clone, and no base qualities were kept. The paper's findings and limits, for the study overall: In some patients, the high TCRbeta diversity seen at day 60 was put down to recipient T cells and intrathymic progenitors that had survived conditioning. The frequencies of hyperexpanded clones fell over the following months, and after one year, T-cell counts and TCRbeta diversity were mostly attributed to newly produced T cells. Apparently early alphabetaT-cell count recovery about two months after transplant reportedly relied on only several hundred rapidly expanded clones derived from non-depleted graft cells.

This specimen's treatment or condition label, per the study, means: allogeneic hematopoietic cell transplantation with graft depleted of TCRalphabeta T cells and CD19 B cells. TCRalphabeta/CD19-depleted allogeneic hematopoietic cell grafts were given to the transplant recipients, all of whom were children. Cut back by 3 bases and 7 bases, the V and J ends lie 21 bases apart. The germline V gene gives CDR1 as KGHDR and CDR2 as SFDVKD. Spanning cysteine to phenylalanine, the CDR3 consists of 16 amino acids. The read is trimmed to its CDR3 DNA, 48 bases read in frame from base 1. Library preparation was by PCR. This sample was sequenced with an Illumina HiSeq 2500. To normalize quantification of the TCRbeta repertoire, the TCR libraries were built with molecular barcoding that relied on unique molecular identifiers. TCRdb reworked the public reads: Q25 trimming with fastp, MiXCR clone assembly, productive beta chains retained. CDR3 protein duplicates are merged, each entry listing the most common genes and DNA. The sample contains approximately 15,000 distinct CDR3 sequences, 9.5% to 15% of them found a single time. The ten largest account for 70% to 80% of the sample.

The sequence was obtained from a boy under three years old who had a stem cell transplant for Wiskott-Aldrich syndrome, so the T cells may come from the graft donor. The chain links TRBV24-1 with TRBJ2-7, with TRBD2 tentatively as D gene (6 bases match). The starting material was PBMCs, mostly from graft donor cells, obtained 180 days after TCRalphabeta/CD19-depleted stem cell transplant. The CDR3 region has the sequence CATSDHIGGRRGEQYF. The sequenced DNA: TGTGCCACCAGTGATCACATTGGTGGCAGGAGGGGTGAGCAGTACTTC.